This TCR beta chain was obtained from a study of Ad26.COV2.S vaccination and SARS-CoV-2 variants. The study's findings and limits: The analyses of TCR breadth and depth may have understated the size of total T cell responses.

Profiled with immunoSEQ multiplex PCR; TCRdb holds only in-frame clones, not every one. The sample lists hundreds of thousands of clones, more than 80% occurring once. Concerning this clone itself: Its antigen is as yet unknown.

Indicated treatment: some 19 received Ad26.COV2.S at low or high dose, single or two shots; about 5 received placebo; per-sample allocation not given. Sampling was done on day 63 after the first vaccine or placebo injection. V shed 5 bases, J shed 6 bases, and the junction held 6 bases outside the gene matches. CDR3 length: 14 amino acids. Germline CDR1 is SGHTA and CDR2 is FQGNSA. The material was peripheral blood, obtained in a trial of Ad26.COV2.S vaccine versus placebo. The TCR originated in a person aged 18-60 years who received the Ad26.COV2.S COVID-19 vaccine or a placebo. The chain has TRBV7-2 and TRBJ2-1; 8 bases line up with TRBD2. The CDR3: CASSLVAGGNEQFF. The DNA of the CDR3 is TGTGCCAGCAGCCTAGTCGCGGGGGGCAATGAGCAGTTCTTC.